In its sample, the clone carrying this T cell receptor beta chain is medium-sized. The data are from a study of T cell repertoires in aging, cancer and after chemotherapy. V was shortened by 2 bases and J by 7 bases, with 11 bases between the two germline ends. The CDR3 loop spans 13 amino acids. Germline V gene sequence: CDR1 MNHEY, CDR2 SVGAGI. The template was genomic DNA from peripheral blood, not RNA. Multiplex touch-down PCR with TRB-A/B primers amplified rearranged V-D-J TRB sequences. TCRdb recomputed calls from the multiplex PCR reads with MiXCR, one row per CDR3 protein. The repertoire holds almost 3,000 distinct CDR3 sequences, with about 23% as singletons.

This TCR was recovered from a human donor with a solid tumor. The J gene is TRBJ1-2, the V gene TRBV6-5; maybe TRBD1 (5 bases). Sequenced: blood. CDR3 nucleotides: TGTGCCAGCAGTTACCGGGGGTCCGGTGGCTACACCTTC. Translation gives CASSYRGSGGYTF.